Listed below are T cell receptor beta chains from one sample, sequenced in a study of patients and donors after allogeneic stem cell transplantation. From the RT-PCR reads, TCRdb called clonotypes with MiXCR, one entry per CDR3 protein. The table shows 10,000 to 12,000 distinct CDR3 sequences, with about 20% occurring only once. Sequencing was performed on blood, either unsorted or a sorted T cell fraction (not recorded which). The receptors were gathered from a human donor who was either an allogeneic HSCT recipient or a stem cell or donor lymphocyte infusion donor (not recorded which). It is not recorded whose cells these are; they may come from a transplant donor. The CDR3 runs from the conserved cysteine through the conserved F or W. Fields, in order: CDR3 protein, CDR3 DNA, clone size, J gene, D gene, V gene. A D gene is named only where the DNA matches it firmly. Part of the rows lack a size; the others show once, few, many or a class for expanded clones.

CDR3aa: CAWSSIPKETQYF
CDR3nt: TGTGCCTGGAGCTCTATACCTAAAGAGACCCAGTACTTC
abundance: -
j_gene: TRBJ2-5
d_gene: -
v_gene: TRBV30

CDR3aa: CASSQGHTREEQYF
CDR3nt: TGCGCCAGCAGCCAAGGCCATACTCGGGAAGAGCAGTACTTC
abundance: -
j_gene: TRBJ2-7
d_gene: -
v_gene: TRBV4-3

CDR3aa: CAWSLRDLHSGNTIYF
CDR3nt: TGTGCCTGGAGTCTCCGGGACCTACACTCTGGAAACACCATATATTTT
abundance: many
j_gene: TRBJ1-3
d_gene: -
v_gene: TRBV30

CDR3aa: CASSLFQNMNTEAFF
CDR3nt: TGTGCCAGCAGTTTATTTCAGAACATGAACACTGAAGCTTTCTTT
abundance: -
j_gene: TRBJ1-1
d_gene: -
v_gene: TRBV12-3/TRBV12-4

CDR3aa: CASSFGQLYNEQFF
CDR3nt: TGCGCCAGCAGCTTCGGACAGTTGTACAATGAGCAGTTCTTC
abundance: -
j_gene: TRBJ2-1
d_gene: -
v_gene: TRBV5-1

CDR3aa: CASSPYVGGYTF
CDR3nt: TGTGCCAGCAGCCCCTACGTTGGCGGCTACACCTTC
abundance: -
j_gene: TRBJ1-2
d_gene: -
v_gene: TRBV6-6

CDR3aa: CASRALSQAGELFF
CDR3nt: TGTGCCAGCAGGGCCCTCTCCCAGGCCGGGGAGCTGTTTTTT
abundance: -
j_gene: TRBJ2-2
d_gene: -
v_gene: TRBV21-1

CDR3aa: CASSTQGSQDYTF
CDR3nt: TGTGCCAGCAGCACTCAGGGTTCACAGGACTACACCTTC
abundance: -
j_gene: TRBJ1-2
d_gene: -
v_gene: TRBV4-2

CDR3aa: CSARDSGYQPQHF
CDR3nt: TGCAGTGCTAGAGATAGCGGATATCAGCCCCAGCATTTT
abundance: many
j_gene: TRBJ1-5
d_gene: -
v_gene: TRBV20-1

CDR3aa: CASSLGRGSYEQYF
CDR3nt: TGCGCCAGCAGCTTGGGACGGGGTTCCTACGAGCAGTACTTC
abundance: -
j_gene: TRBJ2-7
d_gene: -
v_gene: TRBV5-1

CDR3aa: CASSLTGEGDTQYF
CDR3nt: TGTGCCAGCAGTTTGACAGGAGAGGGAGATACGCAGTATTTT
abundance: many
j_gene: TRBJ2-3
d_gene: -
v_gene: TRBV28

CDR3aa: CASSRDWDSSYNSPLHF
CDR3nt: TGTGCCAGCAGCCGGGACTGGGATAGCTCCTATAATTCACCCCTCCACTTT
abundance: many
j_gene: TRBJ1-6
d_gene: -
v_gene: TRBV12-3/TRBV12-4

CDR3aa: CASSERESYTF
CDR3nt: TGTGCCAGCAGTGAAAGGGAGAGCTACACCTTC
abundance: -
j_gene: TRBJ1-2
d_gene: -
v_gene: TRBV6-1

CDR3aa: CASSSSGTGGKSGVNEQFF
CDR3nt: TGCGCCAGCAGCTCATCCGGGACAGGGGGTAAATCTGGGGTCAATGAGCAGTTCTTC
abundance: -
j_gene: TRBJ2-1
d_gene: TRBD1
v_gene: TRBV5-1

CDR3aa: CASRAGTGLREQYF
CDR3nt: TGTGCCAGCAGAGCCGGGACAGGGTTGAGGGAGCAGTACTTC
abundance: -
j_gene: TRBJ2-7
d_gene: TRBD1
v_gene: TRBV6-5

CDR3aa: CASSLDVAGGLETQYF
CDR3nt: TGTGCCAGCAGCTTAGATGTAGCGGGGGGGCTGGAGACCCAGTACTTC
abundance: -
j_gene: TRBJ2-5
d_gene: TRBD2
v_gene: TRBV11-2

CDR3aa: CASSQELQGSYGYTF
CDR3nt: TGCGCCAGCAGCCAAGAATTGCAGGGGAGCTATGGCTACACCTTC
abundance: hyperexpanded
j_gene: TRBJ1-2
d_gene: -
v_gene: TRBV7-2

CDR3aa: CASSFRQGADGYTF
CDR3nt: TGTGCCAGCAGTTTCCGGCAGGGGGCGGATGGCTACACCTTC
abundance: medium-sized
j_gene: TRBJ1-2
d_gene: TRBD1
v_gene: TRBV27

CDR3aa: CASSLGTGNTEAFF
CDR3nt: TGTGCCAGCAGCTTAGGGACAGGGAACACTGAAGCTTTCTTT
abundance: -
j_gene: TRBJ1-1
d_gene: TRBD1
v_gene: TRBV11-2

CDR3aa: CASSQVGTAGNTIYF
CDR3nt: TGTGCCAGCAGCCAAGTAGGGACAGCCGGAAACACCATATATTTT
abundance: -
j_gene: TRBJ1-3
d_gene: TRBD1
v_gene: TRBV4-2

CDR3aa: CISVSEANKRSSYNEQFF
CDR3nt: -
abundance: -
j_gene: TRBJ2-1
d_gene: -
v_gene: TRBV7-5

CDR3aa: CASSPRTDWNNLENTDTQYF
CDR3nt: TGTGCCAGCAGCCCCCGGACGGACTGGAACAACCTAGAAAACACAGATACGCAGTATTTT
abundance: once
j_gene: TRBJ2-3
d_gene: -
v_gene: TRBV7-9

CDR3aa: CASSSDNSPLHF
CDR3nt: TGTGCCAGCAGTAGCGATAATTCACCCCTCCACTTT
abundance: few
j_gene: TRBJ1-6
d_gene: -
v_gene: TRBV2

CDR3aa: CASSFLPARTSSTDTQYF
CDR3nt: TGTGCCAGCAGCTTTCTGCCCGCCAGGACATCTAGCACAGATACGCAGTATTTT
abundance: few
j_gene: TRBJ2-3
d_gene: -
v_gene: TRBV12-3/TRBV12-4

CDR3aa: CASTQGGRPNYGYTF
CDR3nt: TGTGCCAGCACCCAAGGTGGCAGACCTAACTATGGCTACACCTTC
abundance: many
j_gene: TRBJ1-2
d_gene: -
v_gene: TRBV28

CDR3aa: CASTFSGGYNEQFF
CDR3nt: TGTGCCAGTACCTTTAGCGGGGGGTACAATGAGCAGTTCTTC
abundance: few
j_gene: TRBJ2-1
d_gene: TRBD2
v_gene: TRBV19

CDR3aa: CASSLFNRQGGGYTF
CDR3nt: TGTGCCAGCAGTTTATTTAACCGACAGGGTGGCGGCTACACCTTC
abundance: -
j_gene: TRBJ1-2
d_gene: TRBD1
v_gene: TRBV12-3/TRBV12-4

CDR3aa: CASSQGTGSYEQYF
CDR3nt: TGTGCCAGCAGTCAGGGGACAGGGTCCTACGAGCAGTACTTC
abundance: -
j_gene: TRBJ2-7
d_gene: TRBD1
v_gene: TRBV6-5